Only one count was recorded for the clone carrying this TCR beta chain. A read error may produce the germline difference seen at one junction end. Around 9.5 milliliters of peripheral blood were drawn from each donor. Through a sample-barcoded 5' primer and a J-beta primer mix, a second PCR was run for roughly 6 to 12 cycles. TCRdb used MiXCR to reprocess the 5' RACE reads, holding one entry per CDR3 protein. The sample includes some 1.6 million distinct CDR3 sequences, almost 35% seen only once; the top ten take about 11%. This record comes from a study of blood T cells in healthy people across ages. Study-wide background: Capturing about one barcoded beta molecule per two T cells was achieved by template switching.

This receptor was obtained from a woman aged 25 to 39 in good health. The material sequenced was blood.

This CDR3 reads CASRGVRSGANVPTF. CDR3 sequence (DNA): TGTGCCAGCAGGGGAGTGCGCTCTGGGGCCAACGTCCCGACTTTC. The chain links TRBV7-8 to TRBJ2-6; D may match TRBD1 or TRBD2 (5 bases each). The CDR3 is 15 amino acids. The V gene's germline CDR1 is SGHVS and CDR2 FQNEAQ.